This is a list of T cell receptor beta chains from one sample in a study of blood T cell repertoires in COVID-19. TCRdb keeps only in-frame clones here, not all; method: immunoSEQ multiplex PCR. The sample includes a few hundred thousand clones, 65% to 90% of them seen just once. The material sequenced was PBMCs or T cells enriched from blood (not recorded which). Source of these receptors: a woman in her twenties or thirties who had been exposed to COVID-19. CDR3s leave out the opening cysteine and the closing phenylalanine or tryptophan. The order of the fields is clone size, J gene, V gene, CDR3 protein. The size entry is marked missing in some rows and otherwise reads once, few, many or a size class.

.,TRBJ1-2,TRBV2,ASSVRQGFRGYT
.,TRBJ1-5,TRBV7-8,ASSLYAEQGVGNQPQH
.,TRBJ1-1,TRBV14,ASRVGGLSTEAF
.,TRBJ1-6,TRBV27,ASKQGARNSPLH
.,TRBJ1-5,TRBV15,ATSAQGGGQPQH
many,TRBJ2-6,TRBV19,ASFRRDESGANVLT
.,TRBJ2-7,TRBV7-2,ASSLVERGLYEQY
once,TRBJ1-1,TRBV5-1,ASSSRQGHTEAF
.,TRBJ2-3,TRBV29-1,SVGGPTDTQY
.,TRBJ2-1,TRBV3-1/TRBV3-2,ASSQEAQQF
once,TRBJ1-5,TRBV10-3,AIKGTGNQPQH
.,TRBJ2-7,TRBV27,ASTPRDRPYEQY
.,TRBJ2-7,TRBV7-6,ASSPGGVYEQY
.,TRBJ1-6,TRBV19,ASSATLGTGWNSPLH
.,TRBJ1-4,TRBV5-1,ASSLGGLGEKLF
few,TRBJ1-2,TRBV14,ASRRGTAYGYT
once,TRBJ2-1,TRBV24-1,ATSDYGTSGGNPLQQF
few,TRBJ2-7,TRBV6-2/TRBV6-3,ASSYTQDSYEQY
.,TRBJ1-3,TRBV5-1,ASSSQGQASGNTIY
few,TRBJ2-3,TRBV10-3,AIRRMVTSGDTDTQY
.,TRBJ2-1,TRBV11-2,ASSPVSVSSYNEQF
once,TRBJ2-2,TRBV4-2,ASSQGWATGELF
.,TRBJ1-1,TRBV10-3,AISERGGTEAF
.,TRBJ1-2,TRBV19,ASSLTGTGSGGYT
once,TRBJ1-1,TRBV5-6,ASSLATGVIF
.,TRBJ1-2,TRBV19,ASSMAGQEHGYT
.,TRBJ2-5,TRBV5-6,ASSSSTTQY
.,TRBJ2-3,TRBV5-1,ASSSLGLLAGPTDTQY
.,TRBJ1-5,TRBV12-5,ASGGPLPPGTGVHYSNQPQH
.,TRBJ2-3,TRBV7-9,ASSLVAGGFDDDTQY
.,TRBJ2-7,TRBV27,ASMASQGYEQY
.,TRBJ2-7,TRBV3-1/TRBV3-2,ASSQAGESYEQY
few,TRBJ2-7,TRBV18,ASSPQGAAFSYEQY
.,TRBJ1-1,TRBV7-3,ASSSDRNTEAF
.,TRBJ1-6,TRBV30,AWSVQGDSPLH
.,TRBJ1-3,TRBV6-5,ASSYSRVSGNTIY
.,TRBJ1-3,TRBV4-1,ASSQDSSGRSGNTIY